The sample holds many counts of the clone carrying this TCR beta chain. The antigen remains unidentified. Trimming at V came to 4 bases and at J to 3 bases, leaving 9 bases not matched to a gene. The V gene's germline CDR1 is SGHRS and CDR2 YFSETQ. The CDR3 contains 15 residues. The data derive from a study of neurological immune-mediated disorders. Study findings and constraints: Grouping of repertoires by phylogeny put those of 18 of 34 multiple sclerosis patients into a single related-CDR3 cluster, a possible signature.

TCRdb re-called the 5' RACE reads with MiXCR, one entry per CDR3 protein. This sample has 45,000 to 50,000 distinct CDR3 sequences, with 3.5% to 5.5% found just once. This clonotype originated in a woman in her fifties or sixties with multiple sclerosis. The chain is built from TRBV5-1 and TRBJ1-1, with 7 bases fitting TRBD1. Sequenced material: PBMCs. For the CDR3, the DNA is TGCGCCAGCAGCCCCCGGGACAGTTTAGACACTGAAGCTTTCTTT. Translating it yields CASSPRDSLDTEAFF.